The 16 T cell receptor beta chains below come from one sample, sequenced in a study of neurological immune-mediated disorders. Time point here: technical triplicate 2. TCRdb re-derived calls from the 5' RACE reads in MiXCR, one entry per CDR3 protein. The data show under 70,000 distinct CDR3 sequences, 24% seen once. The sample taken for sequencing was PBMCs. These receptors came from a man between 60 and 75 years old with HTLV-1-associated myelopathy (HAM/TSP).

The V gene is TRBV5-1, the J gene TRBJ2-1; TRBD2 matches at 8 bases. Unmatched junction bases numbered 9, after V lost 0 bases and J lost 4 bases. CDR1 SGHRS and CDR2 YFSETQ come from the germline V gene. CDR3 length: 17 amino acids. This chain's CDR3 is CASSLGGLDPPYNEQFF. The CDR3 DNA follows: TGCGCCAGCAGCTTGGGGGGACTAGACCCCCCTTACAATGAGCAGTTCTTC. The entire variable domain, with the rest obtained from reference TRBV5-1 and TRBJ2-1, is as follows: KAGVTQTPRYLIKTRGQQVTLSCSPISGHRSVSWYQQTPGQGLQFLFEYFSETQRNKGNFPGRFSGRQFSNSRSEMNVSTLELGDSALYLCASSLGGLDPPYNEQFFGPGTRLTVL.

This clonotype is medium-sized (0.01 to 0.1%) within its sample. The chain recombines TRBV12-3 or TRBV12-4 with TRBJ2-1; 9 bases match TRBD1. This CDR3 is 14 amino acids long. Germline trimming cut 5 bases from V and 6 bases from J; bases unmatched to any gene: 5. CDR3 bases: TGTGCCAGCAGTAAACAGGGGGCTAGCAATGAGCAGTTCTTC. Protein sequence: CASSKQGASNEQFF.

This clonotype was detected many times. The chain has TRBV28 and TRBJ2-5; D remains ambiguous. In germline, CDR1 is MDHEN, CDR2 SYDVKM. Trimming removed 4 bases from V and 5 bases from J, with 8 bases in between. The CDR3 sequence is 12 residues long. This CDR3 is CASSSGFETQYF. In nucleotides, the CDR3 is TGTGCCAGCAGTTCGGGTTTCGAGACCCAGTACTTC.

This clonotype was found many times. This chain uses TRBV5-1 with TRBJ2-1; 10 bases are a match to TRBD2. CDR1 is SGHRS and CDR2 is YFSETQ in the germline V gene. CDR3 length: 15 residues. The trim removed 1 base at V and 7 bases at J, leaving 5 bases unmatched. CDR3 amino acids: CASSLMPSGSNEQFF. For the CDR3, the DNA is TGCGCCAGCAGCTTGATGCCTAGCGGGAGTAATGAGCAGTTCTTC.

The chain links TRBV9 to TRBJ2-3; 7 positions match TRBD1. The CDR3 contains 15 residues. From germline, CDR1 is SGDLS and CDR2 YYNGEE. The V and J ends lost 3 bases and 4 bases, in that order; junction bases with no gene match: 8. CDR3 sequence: CASSATGAPPDTQYF. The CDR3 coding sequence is TGTGCCAGCAGCGCCACAGGGGCCCCACCAGATACGCAGTATTTT.

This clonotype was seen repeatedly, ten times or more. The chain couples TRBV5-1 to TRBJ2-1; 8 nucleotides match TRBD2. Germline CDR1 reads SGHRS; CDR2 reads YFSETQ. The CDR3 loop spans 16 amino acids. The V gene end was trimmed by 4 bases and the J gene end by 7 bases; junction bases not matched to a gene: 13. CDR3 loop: CASSLRGSGIGNEQFF. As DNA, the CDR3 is TGCGCCAGCAGCCTCCGAGGTAGCGGGATAGGTAATGAGCAGTTCTTC.

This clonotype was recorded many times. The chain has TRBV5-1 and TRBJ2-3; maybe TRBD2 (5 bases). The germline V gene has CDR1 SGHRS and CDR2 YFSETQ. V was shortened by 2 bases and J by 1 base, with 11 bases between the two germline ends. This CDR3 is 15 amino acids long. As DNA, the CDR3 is TGCGCCAGCAGCTTCCACGGGATAGGCACAGATACGCAGTATTTT. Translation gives CASSFHGIGTDTQYF.

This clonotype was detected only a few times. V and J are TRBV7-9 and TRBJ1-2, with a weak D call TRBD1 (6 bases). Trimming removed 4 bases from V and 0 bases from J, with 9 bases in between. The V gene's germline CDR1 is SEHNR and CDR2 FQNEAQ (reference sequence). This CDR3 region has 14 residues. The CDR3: CASSSDSPNYGYTF. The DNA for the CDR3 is TGTGCCAGCAGCTCGGACAGTCCTAACTATGGCTACACCTTC.

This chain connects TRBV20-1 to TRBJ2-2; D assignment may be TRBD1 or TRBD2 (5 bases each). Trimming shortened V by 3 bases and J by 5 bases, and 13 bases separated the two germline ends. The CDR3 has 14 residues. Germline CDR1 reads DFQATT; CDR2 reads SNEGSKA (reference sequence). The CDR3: CSASQQGRTGELFF. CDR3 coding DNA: TGCAGTGCTAGTCAGCAGGGACGGACCGGGGAGCTGTTTTTT.

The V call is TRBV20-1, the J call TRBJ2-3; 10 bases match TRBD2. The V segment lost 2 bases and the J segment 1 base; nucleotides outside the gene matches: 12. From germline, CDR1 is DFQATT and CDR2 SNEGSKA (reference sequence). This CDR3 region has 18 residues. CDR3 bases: TGCAGTGCTAGAACCCCTAGCGGGGGAATGCTCGGCACAGATACGCAGTATTTT. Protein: CSARTPSGGMLGTDTQYF.

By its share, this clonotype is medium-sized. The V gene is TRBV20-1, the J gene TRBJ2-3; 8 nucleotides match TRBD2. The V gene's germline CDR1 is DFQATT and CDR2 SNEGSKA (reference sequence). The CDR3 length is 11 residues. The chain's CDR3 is CSGGESDTQYF. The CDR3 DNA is TGCAGCGGGGGGGAGTCAGATACGCAGTATTTT.

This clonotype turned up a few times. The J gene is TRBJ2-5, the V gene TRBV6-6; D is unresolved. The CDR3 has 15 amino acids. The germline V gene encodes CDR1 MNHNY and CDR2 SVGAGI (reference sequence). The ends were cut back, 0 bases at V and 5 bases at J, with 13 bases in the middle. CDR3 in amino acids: CASSYSSGLRETQYF. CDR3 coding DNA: TGTGCCAGCAGTTACTCTTCGGGTTTGAGGGAGACCCAGTACTTC.

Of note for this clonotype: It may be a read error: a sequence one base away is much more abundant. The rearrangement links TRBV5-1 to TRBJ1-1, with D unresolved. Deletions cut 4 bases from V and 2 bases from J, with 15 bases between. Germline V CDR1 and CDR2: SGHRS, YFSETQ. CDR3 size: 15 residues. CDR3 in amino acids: CASSEGWAVNTEAFF. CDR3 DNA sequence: TGCGCCAGCAGCGAAGGGTGGGCAGTTAACACTGAAGCTTTCTTT.

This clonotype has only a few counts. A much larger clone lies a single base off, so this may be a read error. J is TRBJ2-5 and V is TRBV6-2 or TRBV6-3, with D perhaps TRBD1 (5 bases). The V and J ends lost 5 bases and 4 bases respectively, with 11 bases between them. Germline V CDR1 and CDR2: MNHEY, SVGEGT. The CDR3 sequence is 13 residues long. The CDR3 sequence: CASSRQNLETQYF. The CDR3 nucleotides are TGTGCCAGCAGTCGACAGAACCTAGAGACCCAGTACTTC.

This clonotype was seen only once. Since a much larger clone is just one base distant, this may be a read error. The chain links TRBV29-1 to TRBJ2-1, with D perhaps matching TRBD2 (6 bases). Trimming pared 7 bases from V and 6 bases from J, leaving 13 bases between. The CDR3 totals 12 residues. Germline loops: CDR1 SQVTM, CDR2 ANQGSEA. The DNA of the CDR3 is TGCAGCGCCTACATGGGGGGCAATGAGCAGTTCTTC. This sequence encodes CSAYMGGNEQFF.

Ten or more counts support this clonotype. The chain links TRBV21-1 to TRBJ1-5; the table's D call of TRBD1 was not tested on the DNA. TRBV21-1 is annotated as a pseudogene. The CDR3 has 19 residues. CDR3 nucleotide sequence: TGTGCCAGCAGCTTTCGGCGCGGGGTCAGGAAATTTTGCAATCAGCCCCAGCATTTT. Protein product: CASSFRRGVRKFCNQPQHF.